The source of this T cell receptor beta chain is a study of blood T cell repertoires in COVID-19. Study-level background: Samples taken during acute and convalescent COVID-19 were collected in the United States, Italy and Spain. T cells, B-cell-depleted T cells, or PBMCs supplied cDNA or gDNA.

In the original workflow: Reference gene primer amplification gave estimated nucleated cell counts. Clones were read by immunoSEQ multiplex PCR, and TCRdb kept only the in-frame ones, dropping some. That table is the source of V, J and clone size, and D and trimming were worked out from the DNA. The table records 150,000 to 200,000 clones, around 88% of them present only once. This CDR3 has 14 residues. Germline assignment: CDR1 SGDLS and CDR2 YYNGEE. Trimming removed 0 bases from V and 5 bases from J, with 9 bases in between. The TCR originated in a human donor in a cohort sampled during active COVID-19. The sample comprised peripheral blood. The genes are TRBV9 and TRBJ2-1; no definite D call. This chain's CDR3 is CASSVAYSNNEQFF. In DNA form, the CDR3 reads TGTGCCAGCAGCGTAGCCTACTCAAACAATGAGCAGTTCTTC.